This passage covers 10 T cell receptor beta chains from one sample sequenced in a study of shared clonotypes between healthy human individuals. Naive CD8 cells comprised CD45RO-negative, CCR7-positively selected cells, excluding terminally differentiated effector memory CD45RA+ cells. Libraries were prepared by immunoSEQ multiplex PCR; TCRdb keeps only in-frame clonotypes and omits some of them. The data hold about 680,000 clones, with roughly nine tenths observed a single time. The sample taken for sequencing was naive CD8+ T cells sorted from blood. The origin of the receptors is a man aged 25 to 45 in good health.

CDR3 residues: CASSPLTSGRSTDTQYF. The DNA for the CDR3 is TGTGCCAGCTCACCCCTGACTAGCGGGAGAAGCACAGATACGCAGTATTTT. The chain joins TRBV18 to TRBJ2-3; 12 bases match TRBD2. The CDR3 is made up of 17 amino acids. Germline CDR1 is KGHSH and CDR2 is LQKENI. The J segment lost 0 bases and the V segment lost 3 bases, leaving 4 bases of the junction unmatched.

The chain has TRBV25-1 and TRBJ2-7; tentatively, D is TRBD2 (5 bases). From germline, CDR1 is MGHDK and CDR2 SYGVNS. The CDR3 covers 12 residues. Trimming removed 4 bases from V and 3 bases from J, with 7 bases in between. CDR3 nucleotides: TGTGCCAGCAGTGGAGGACTCTACGAGCAGTACTTC. It yields the protein CASSGGLYEQYF.

The chain's CDR3 is CASSLATGVEAFF. CDR3 in DNA: TGTGCCAGCAGCTTAGCTACAGGGGTTGAAGCTTTCTTT. The chain employs TRBV7-9 and TRBJ1-1; TRBD1 matches 7 bases. This CDR3 is 13 amino acids long. Unmatched junction bases numbered 2, after V lost 0 bases and J lost 7 bases. Per germline, CDR1 SEHNR and CDR2 FQNEAQ (reference sequence).

V and J are TRBV27 and TRBJ1-5, with 7 bases identical to TRBD1. This CDR3 has 14 amino acids. The germline gives CDR1 MNHEY, CDR2 SMNVEV (reference sequence). J gave up 3 bases and V 9 bases, and 8 bases lay outside the gene matches. The CDR3 here is CASAGTEYNQPQHF. The CDR3 bases are TGTGCCAGTGCCGGGACAGAATACAATCAGCCCCAGCATTTT.

The chain recombines TRBV9 with TRBJ2-1; D call uncertain. Between the trimmed V and J ends, which lost 0 bases and 3 bases, there was a span of 4 bases. This CDR3 has 13 residues. Germline CDR1 and CDR2: SGDLS and YYNGEE. As DNA, the CDR3 is TGTGCCAGCAGCGTAGCTATCTACAATGAGCAGTTCTTC. Its protein product is CASSVAIYNEQFF. Full variable domain (missing parts from reference TRBV9 and TRBJ2-1): DSGVTQTPKHLITATGQRVTLRCSPRSGDLSVYWYQQSLDQGLQFLIQYYNGEERAKGNILERFSAQQFPDLHSELNLSSLELGDSALYFCASSVAIYNEQFFGPGTRLTVL.

The gene calls are TRBV16 and TRBJ1-2; maybe TRBD1 (6 bases). The CDR3 is 14 amino acids. In germline, CDR1 is KGHSY, CDR2 FQNENV. The ends were cut back, 0 bases at V and 8 bases at J, with 13 bases in the middle. CDR3 amino acids: CASSQSLAGEGYTF. In nucleotides, the CDR3 is TGTGCCAGCAGCCAATCGTTGGCAGGGGAGGGCTACACCTTC.

The chain is built from TRBV19 and TRBJ2-7; a weak D match, TRBD1 (6 bases). This CDR3 has 14 residues. Trimming cost V 10 bases and J 0 bases, with 16 bases left between them. Germline values: CDR1 LNHDA, CDR2 SQIVND (reference sequence). The CDR3 spells CATSLRDISYEQYF. In DNA, the CDR3 is TGTGCCACCTCTCTCCGGGACATCTCCTACGAGCAGTACTTC.

The chain uses TRBV9 and TRBJ2-7; D is unresolved. The CDR3 loop spans 14 amino acids. CDR1 is SGDLS, CDR2 YYNGEE, per germline. V lost 4 bases, J lost 2 bases, and 13 bases lay in between. The CDR3, as DNA: TGTGCCAGCAGCCCAGGACGGTTCGCCTACGAGCAGTACTTC. Its protein product is CASSPGRFAYEQYF.

The CDR3 sequence: CAISESGGQSTEAFF. The CDR3 DNA is TGTGCCATCAGTGAGTCTGGGGGACAGAGCACTGAAGCTTTCTTT. The J gene is TRBJ1-1, the V gene TRBV10-3, with 7 bases lining up with TRBD1. CDR3 size: 15 residues. Looked up from germline, CDR1 is ENHRY and CDR2 is SYGVKD. Trimming cost V 0 bases and J 4 bases; bases outside gene matches: 5.

This chain connects TRBV7-2 to TRBJ2-1, with TRBD2 identical over 10 bases. Trimming took 5 bases from V and 9 from J; bases not matched to a gene: 10. The CDR3 consists of 15 residues. The germline V gene encodes CDR1 SGHTA and CDR2 FQGNSA. Here the CDR3 reads CASSRGLAGESEQFF. CDR3 in DNA: TGTGCCAGCAGCCGGGGTCTAGCGGGAGAGTCTGAGCAGTTCTTC.